The clone carrying this TCR beta chain was observed a single time. These data come from a study of T cell changes during pregnancy in multiple sclerosis. The CDR3 is 16 amino acids. V lost 5 bases, J lost 5 bases, and 21 bases lay in between. Germline V gives CDR1 SGHVS, CDR2 FNYEAQ. TCRdb's copy holds only in-frame clones and misses some; the assay was immunoSEQ multiplex PCR. Of approximately 70,000 clones in the sample, approximately 92% were seen once. The chain carries TRBV7-6 and TRBJ2-5; tentative D call: TRBD1 (5 bases). The specimen was peripheral blood, collected in the second trimester of pregnancy. The source is a female donor with multiple sclerosis, enrolled in a pregnancy study. CDR3 DNA: TGTGCCAGCAGCCCTACCCGCGCAGGGTCTCTTGAGACCCAGTACTTC. It encodes CASSPTRAGSLETQYF.